This paragraph reports one T cell receptor beta chain. This record belongs to a study of blood T cell repertoires in COVID-19. Germline V lookup: CDR1 KGHSH, CDR2 LQKENI. V lost 3 bases, J lost 4 bases, and 6 bases lay in between. This CDR3 is 13 amino acids long. Clones were sequenced by immunoSEQ multiplex PCR, and TCRdb holds only the in-frame ones, with some missing. The data contain roughly 100,000 clones, approximately 84% of them seen just once; the ten biggest clones take up over 10%. The sequenced material came from peripheral blood. The rearrangement joins TRBV18 to TRBJ1-4; the D gene is possibly TRBD1 (6 bases). The receptor was isolated from a human donor in a cohort sampled during active or convalescent COVID-19. CDR3 loop: CASSPGHNEKLFF. The CDR3 nucleotides read TGTGCCAGCTCACCGGGACATAATGAAAAACTGTTTTTT.